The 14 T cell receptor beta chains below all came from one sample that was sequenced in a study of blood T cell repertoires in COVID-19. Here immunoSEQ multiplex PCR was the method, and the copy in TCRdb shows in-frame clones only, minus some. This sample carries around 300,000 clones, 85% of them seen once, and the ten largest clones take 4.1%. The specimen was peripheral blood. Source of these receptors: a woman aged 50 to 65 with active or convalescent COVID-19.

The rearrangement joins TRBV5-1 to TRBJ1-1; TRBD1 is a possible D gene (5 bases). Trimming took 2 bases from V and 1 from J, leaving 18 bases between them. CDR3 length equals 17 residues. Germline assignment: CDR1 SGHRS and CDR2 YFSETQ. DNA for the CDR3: TGCGCCAGCAGCTTTAGTCGTAGGGGAAGAGGGAACACTGAAGCTTTCTTT. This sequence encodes CASSFSRRGRGNTEAFF.

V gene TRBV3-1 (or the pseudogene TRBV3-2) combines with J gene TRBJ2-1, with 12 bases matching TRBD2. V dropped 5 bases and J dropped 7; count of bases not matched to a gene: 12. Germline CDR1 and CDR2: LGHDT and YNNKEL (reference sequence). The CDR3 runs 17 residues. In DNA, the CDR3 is TGTGCCAGCAGCGCCCGACTAGCGGGAGATGGGGTAAATGAGCAGTTCTTC. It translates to CASSARLAGDGVNEQFF.

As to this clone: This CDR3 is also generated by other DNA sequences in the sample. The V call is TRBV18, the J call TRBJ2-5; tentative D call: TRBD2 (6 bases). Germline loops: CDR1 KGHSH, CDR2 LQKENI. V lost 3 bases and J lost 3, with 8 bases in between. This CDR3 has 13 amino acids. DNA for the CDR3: TGTGCCAGCTCACCGAGACTAGAAGAGACCCAGTACTTC. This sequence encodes CASSPRLEETQYF.

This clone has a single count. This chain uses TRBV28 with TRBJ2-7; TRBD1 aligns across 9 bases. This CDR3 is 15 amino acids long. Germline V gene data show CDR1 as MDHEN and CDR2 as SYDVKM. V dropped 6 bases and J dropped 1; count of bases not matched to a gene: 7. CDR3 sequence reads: CASSQGGQGSYEQYF. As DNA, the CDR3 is TGTGCCAGCAGCCAAGGGGGACAGGGATCCTACGAGCAGTACTTC.

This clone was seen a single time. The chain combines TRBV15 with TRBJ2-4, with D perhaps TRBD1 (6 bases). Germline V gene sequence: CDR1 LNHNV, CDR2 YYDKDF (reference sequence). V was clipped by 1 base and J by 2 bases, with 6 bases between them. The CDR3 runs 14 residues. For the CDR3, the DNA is TGTGCCACCAGCAGAGGGGGGCCCAAAAACATTCAGTACTTC. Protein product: CATSRGGPKNIQYF.

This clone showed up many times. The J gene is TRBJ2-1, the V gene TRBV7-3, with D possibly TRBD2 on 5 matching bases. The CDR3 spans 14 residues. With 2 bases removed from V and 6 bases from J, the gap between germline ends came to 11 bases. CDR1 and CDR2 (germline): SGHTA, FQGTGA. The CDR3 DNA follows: TGTGCCAGCAGCTTATCTCCGGCGGGCAATGAGCAGTTCTTC. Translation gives CASSLSPAGNEQFF.

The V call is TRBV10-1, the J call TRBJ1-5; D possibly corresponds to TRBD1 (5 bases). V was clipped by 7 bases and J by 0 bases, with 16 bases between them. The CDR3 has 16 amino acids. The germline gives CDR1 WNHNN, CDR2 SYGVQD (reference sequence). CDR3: CASIRGTDYSNQPQHF. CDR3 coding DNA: TGCGCCAGCATCCGCGGGACCGATTATAGCAATCAGCCCCAGCATTTT.

As DNA, the CDR3 is TGTGCCAGTAGTATATCTTCCGTCCTGAGCAATCAGCCCCAGCATTTT. Translating gives CASSISSVLSNQPQHF. This chain connects TRBV19 to TRBJ1-5, with no clear D. CDR3 length: 16 residues. The V and J ends lost 2 bases and 1 base respectively, with 12 bases between them. The germline gives CDR1 LNHDA, CDR2 SQIVND (reference sequence).

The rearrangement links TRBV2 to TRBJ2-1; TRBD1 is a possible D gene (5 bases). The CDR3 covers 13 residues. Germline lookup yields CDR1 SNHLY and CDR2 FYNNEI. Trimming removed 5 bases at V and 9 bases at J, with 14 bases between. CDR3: CASSKQGSSEQFF. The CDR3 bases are TGTGCCAGCAGTAAGCAGGGTAGTAGTGAGCAGTTCTTC.

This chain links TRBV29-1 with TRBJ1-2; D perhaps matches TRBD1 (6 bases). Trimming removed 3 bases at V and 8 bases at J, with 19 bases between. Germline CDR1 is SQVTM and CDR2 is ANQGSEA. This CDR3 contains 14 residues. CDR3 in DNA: TGCAGCGTTGATGGCCAGGGGCGCCCGGGCGGCTACACCTTC. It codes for CSVDGQGRPGGYTF.

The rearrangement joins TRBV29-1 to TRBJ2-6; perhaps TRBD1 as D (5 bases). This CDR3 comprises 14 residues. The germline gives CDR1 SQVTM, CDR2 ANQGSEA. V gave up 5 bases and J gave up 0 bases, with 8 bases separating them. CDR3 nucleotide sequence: TGCAGCGTTACAGGCCTCTCTGGGGCCAACGTCCTGACTTTC. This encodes CSVTGLSGANVLTF. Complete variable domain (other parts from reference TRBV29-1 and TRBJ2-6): SAVISQKPSRDICQRGTSLTIQCQVDSQVTMMFWYRQQPGQSLTLIATANQGSEATYESGFVIDKFPISRPNLTFSTLTVSNMSPEDSSIYLCSVTGLSGANVLTFGAGSRLTVL.

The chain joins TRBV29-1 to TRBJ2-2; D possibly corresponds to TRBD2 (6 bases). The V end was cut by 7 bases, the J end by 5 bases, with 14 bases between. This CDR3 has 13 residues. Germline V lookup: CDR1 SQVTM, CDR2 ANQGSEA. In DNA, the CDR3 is TGCAGCGCCCAGAATCGGGGGACCGGGGAGCTGTTTTTT. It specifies CSAQNRGTGELFF.

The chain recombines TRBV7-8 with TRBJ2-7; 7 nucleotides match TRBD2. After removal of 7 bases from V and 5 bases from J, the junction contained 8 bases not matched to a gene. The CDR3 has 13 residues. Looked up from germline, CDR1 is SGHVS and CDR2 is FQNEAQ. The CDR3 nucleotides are TGTGCCAGCACCTTTGGGACTATGAACGAGCAGTACTTC. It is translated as CASTFGTMNEQYF.

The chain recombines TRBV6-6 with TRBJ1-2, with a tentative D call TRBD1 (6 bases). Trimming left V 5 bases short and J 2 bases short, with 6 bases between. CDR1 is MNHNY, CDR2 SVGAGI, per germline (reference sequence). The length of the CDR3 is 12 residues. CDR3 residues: CASSTGNYGYTF. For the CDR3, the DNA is TGTGCCAGCAGTACAGGGAACTATGGCTACACCTTC.